The T cell receptor beta chain under discussion was sequenced for a study of CXCR3-negative and CXCR3-positive naive CD8 T cells. CDR1 and CDR2 from the germline V gene are MNHEY and SMNVEV (reference sequence). This CDR3 is built from 16 residues. To note about this clonotype: Its cognate antigen is unknown.

Subsets of CD8+ T cells were each sorted in triplicate at 300,000 or so cells apiece. UMI labels and 5' RACE were used to prepare the TRB cDNA libraries. TCRdb reprocessed the 5' RACE reads and stores each CDR3 protein as one record, lacking DNA. The sample data list fewer than 9,500 distinct CDR3 sequences. Points from the study as a whole: In both naive subsets diversity was comparably high, whereas memory CD8+ cells showed much lower diversity. With surface CD5 comparable between naive subsets, TCR strength was estimated using properties derived from the TRB CDR3.

The receptor was derived from a human donor in good health. Some clones in this sample may be carry-over from other donors' samples. The chain employs TRBV27 and TRBJ2-1; TCRdb designates TRBD2, a call that cannot be tested without DNA. The material sequenced was naive CXCR3- CD8+ T cells from blood. The subset here: CD45RO-CCR7+CD27+CD95- naive CD8+ T cells lacking CXCR3 (TNR3-). The chain's CDR3 is CASTRGPGATYNEQFF.